One sample yielded the 24 T cell receptor beta chains listed below, sequenced in a study of cytomegalovirus exposure and HLA in healthy donors. The study ran its PCR with 60 Vbeta and 13 Jbeta primers. Generated by immunoSEQ multiplex PCR, the TCRdb table keeps only in-frame clones and is missing some. Among about 140,000 clones listed, 76% were seen once. Sequenced material: PBMCs. The source is a man between 18 and 29 years old in good health and CMV-seronegative.

The chain is built from TRBV4-1 and TRBJ2-1; D is perhaps TRBD1 (6 bases). Trimming stripped 1 base from V and 5 bases from J, with 15 bases between. The germline gives CDR1 MGHRA, CDR2 YSYEKL. The CDR3 consists of 16 residues. The CDR3, as DNA: TGCGCCAGCAGCCAAGTTGCCACAGGGATTGACAATGAGCAGTTCTTC. It is translated as CASSQVATGIDNEQFF.

This chain connects TRBV28 to TRBJ1-2, with TRBD1 as a possible D gene (6 bases). Trimming cost V 6 bases and J 8 bases, with 22 bases left between them. Germline V gives CDR1 MDHEN, CDR2 SYDVKM. The CDR3 runs 15 residues. The CDR3 DNA reads TGTGCCAGCAGCCGCTCCCCGGGGGGCGCGGGCGGCTACACCTTC. It translates to CASSRSPGGAGGYTF.

The CDR3 nucleotides read TGTGCCTCGGGGCAGGGGGCCTGGGAGACCCAGTACTTC. Its protein product is CASGQGAWETQYF. The chain has TRBV30 and TRBJ2-5; the match to TRBD1 covers 8 bases. Germline CDR1 and CDR2: GTSNPN and SVGIG (reference sequence). V trimming: 7 bases; J trimming: 5 bases; junction bases outside the gene matches: 9. The CDR3 extends over 13 amino acids.

This clone was picked up one time. The chain is built from TRBV30 and TRBJ1-3; no reliable D call. The V gene's germline CDR1 is GTSNPN and CDR2 SVGIG (reference sequence). The CDR3 runs 14 residues. The V end lost 2 bases, the J end lost 4 bases, and 12 bases lay between the germline ends. The CDR3 nucleotides read TGTGCCTGGAGTCGGGGATCCAGAGGAAACACCATATATTTT. Encoded protein: CAWSRGSRGNTIYF.

The genes are TRBV30 and TRBJ2-3; 7 bases are shared with TRBD1. The CDR3 has 14 amino acids. With 5 bases clipped from V and 4 bases from J, the junction kept 9 bases outside the gene matches. Germline CDR1 GTSNPN, CDR2 SVGIG (reference sequence). In nucleotides, the CDR3 is TGTGCCTGGGGTTCAGGGGGAAGAGCAGATACGCAGTATTTT. Protein product: CAWGSGGRADTQYF. Using reference TRBV30 and TRBJ2-3 for the parts outside the CDR3, the full variable domain is SQTIHQWPATLVQPVGSPLSLECTVEGTSNPNLYWYRQAAGRGLQLLFYSVGIGQISSEVPQNLSASRPQDRQFILSSKKLLLSDSGFYLCAWGSGGRADTQYFGPGTRLTVL.

The chain is built from TRBV18 and TRBJ2-5; D may be TRBD2 (5 bases). The CDR3 consists of 15 residues. Trimming stripped 4 bases from V and 5 bases from J, with 17 bases between. Germline V gene data show CDR1 as KGHSH and CDR2 as LQKENI. The CDR3 nucleotides read TGTGCCAGCTCACTTATTCAGACTAAGTCTGAGACCCAGTACTTC. Translated, it gives CASSLIQTKSETQYF.

This clone occurred a few times. V and J are TRBV30 and TRBJ1-5, with a possible D match to TRBD1 (5 bases). Germline assignment: CDR1 GTSNPN and CDR2 SVGIG (reference sequence). The CDR3 is 13 amino acids. The V end was cut by 0 bases, the J end by 7 bases, with 10 bases between. CDR3 nucleotides: TGTGCCTGGAGTGTAGCGTGGGGCCAGCCCCAGCATTTT. Its translation: CAWSVAWGQPQHF. The full variable domain, its missing parts supplied by reference TRBV30 and TRBJ1-5, is SQTIHQWPATLVQPVGSPLSLECTVEGTSNPNLYWYRQAAGRGLQLLFYSVGIGQISSEVPQNLSASRPQDRQFILSSKKLLLSDSGFYLCAWSVAWGQPQHFGDGTRLSIL.

The CDR3 nucleotides read TGCGCCAGCAGCCCTCCGAGCGGGGGCAGCACCGGGGAGCTGTTTTTT. Residues: CASSPPSGGSTGELFF. The gene calls are TRBV4-1 and TRBJ2-2, with 8 bases matching TRBD2. Unmatched junction bases numbered 8, after V lost 4 bases and J lost 4 bases. The CDR3 consists of 16 residues. Germline assignment: CDR1 MGHRA and CDR2 YSYEKL.

This sequence joins TRBV5-1 and TRBJ2-2; 11 bases line up with TRBD1. Trimming cost V 4 bases and J 7 bases; bases outside gene matches: 9. This CDR3 region has 16 residues. In germline, CDR1 is SGHRS, CDR2 YFSETQ. Written as DNA, the CDR3 is TGCGCCAGCAGCAGCCAGGGACAGGGGGATCGCGGGGAGCTGTTTTTT. Its protein product is CASSSQGQGDRGELFF.

CDR3 bases: TGTGCCAGCAGCCAAGTTATAGCGGGCGGCGGGCAGTACTTC. Its translation is CASSQVIAGGGQYF. This rearrangement joins TRBV4-2 to TRBJ2-7, with TRBD2 identical over 7 bases. In germline, CDR1 is LGHNA, CDR2 YNFKEQ. V shed 1 base, J shed 9 bases, and the junction held 9 bases outside the gene matches. This CDR3 comprises 14 residues.

CDR3 sequence (DNA): TGTGCCAGCAGCCAACCCAATCCCGGCCTAGCGGATAACTCCTACGAGCAGTACTTC. Its translation is CASSQPNPGLADNSYEQYF. The chain links TRBV16 to TRBJ2-5; 7 bases map to TRBD2. The DNA end favors TRBJ2-7, so the J call may be wrong. CDR1 is KGHSY, CDR2 FQNENV, per germline. The CDR3 runs to 19 residues.

This clone was counted a few times. The V and J genes are TRBV28 and TRBJ2-7; D is unresolved. CDR1 and CDR2 from the germline V gene are MDHEN and SYDVKM. CDR3 size: 14 residues. V was trimmed by 2 bases and J by 3 bases, leaving 11 bases between them. CDR3 sequence: CASSLGGSLYEQYF. CDR3 DNA sequence: TGTGCCAGCAGTTTAGGCGGCTCGCTCTACGAGCAGTACTTC.

J is TRBJ2-1 and V is TRBV12-5, with D tentatively TRBD1 (5 bases). Germline-derived CDR1 and CDR2 are LGHNT and FRNRAP. There are 15 residues in the CDR3. Between the trimmed V and J ends, which lost 4 bases and 2 bases, there was a span of 12 bases. The CDR3: CASGSGTGPYNEQFF. In DNA, the CDR3 is TGTGCTAGTGGTTCCGGAACAGGTCCCTACAATGAGCAGTTCTTC.

The V call is TRBV2, the J call TRBJ1-4; TRBD1 is a possible D gene (6 bases). The CDR3 covers 14 residues. From germline, CDR1 is SNHLY and CDR2 FYNNEI. Trimming took off 6 bases at V and 4 bases at J, with 12 bases between the two ends. The CDR3 sequence: CASRNRVRNEKLFF. The CDR3 nucleotides are TGTGCCAGCAGAAACAGGGTCCGTAATGAAAAACTGTTTTTT.

The chain combines TRBV5-1 with TRBJ2-1; 8 nucleotides align to TRBD1. Trimming cost V 1 base and J 1 base; bases outside gene matches: 7. Germline V gives CDR1 SGHRS, CDR2 YFSETQ. CDR3 size: 17 residues. The CDR3 coding sequence is TGCGCCAGCAGCTTGTCAGGGGGCGTGAAGTCCTACAATGAGCAGTTCTTC. Amino acid sequence: CASSLSGGVKSYNEQFF.

The chain combines TRBV11-2 with TRBJ2-7; 8 positions match TRBD2. The germline CDR1 and CDR2 sequences are SGHAT and FQNNGV. V lost 3 bases and J lost 1; bases outside the gene matches: 8. The CDR3 has 16 amino acids. CDR3 nucleotides: TGTGCCAGCAGCTTGGACCTGGCGGGAGGTTCCTACGAGCAGTACTTC. Protein sequence: CASSLDLAGGSYEQYF.

The J gene is TRBJ1-4, the V gene TRBV19, with TRBD1 as a possible D gene (5 bases). V lost 6 bases and J lost 0, with 11 bases in between. The CDR3 runs to 15 residues. Per germline, CDR1 LNHDA and CDR2 SQIVND (reference sequence). DNA of the CDR3: TGTGCCAGTAGGGGCCAGGGCGCAACTAATGAAAAACTGTTTTTT. It encodes CASRGQGATNEKLFF. The full variable domain, with the rest looked up from reference TRBV19 and TRBJ1-4, is DGGITQSPKYLFRKEGQNVTLSCEQNLNHDAMYWYRQDPGQGLRLIYYSQIVNDFQKGDIAEGYSVSREKKESFPLTVTSAQKNPTAFYLCASRGQGATNEKLFFGSGTQLSVL.

This clone was found once. This rearrangement joins TRBV19 to TRBJ1-2; D uncertain. The V gene lost 4 bases and the J gene lost 6 bases, with 21 bases spanning the gap. The germline gives CDR1 LNHDA, CDR2 SQIVND (reference sequence). CDR3 length: 16 residues. This CDR3 is CASSRPHYGEADGYTF. As DNA, the CDR3 is TGTGCCAGTAGTAGGCCCCACTACGGGGAGGCGGATGGCTACACCTTC.

This clone was observed a few times. The chain carries TRBV5-1 and TRBJ2-3; D is possibly TRBD1 (6 bases). The CDR3 length is 14 residues. The V gene's germline CDR1 is SGHRS and CDR2 YFSETQ. With 0 bases removed from V and 4 bases from J, the gap between germline ends came to 9 bases. The CDR3 region is CASSLEEGADTQYF. CDR3 bases: TGCGCCAGCAGCTTGGAAGAGGGGGCAGATACGCAGTATTTT.

The chain combines TRBV28 with TRBJ2-7, with 9 nucleotides matching TRBD1. CDR1 is MDHEN, CDR2 SYDVKM, per germline. The V gene end was trimmed by 5 bases and the J gene end by 1 base; junction bases not matched to a gene: 12. The length of the CDR3 is 17 residues. Here the CDR3 reads CASSPRFQTGGSYEQYF. The DNA of the CDR3 is TGTGCCAGCAGTCCCCGTTTCCAGACAGGGGGATCCTACGAGCAGTACTTC. The full variable domain, rest sourced from reference TRBV28 and TRBJ2-7, is DVKVTQSSRYLVKRTGEKVFLECVQDMDHENMFWYRQDPGLGLRLIYFSYDVKMKEKGDIPEGYSVSREKKERFSLILESASTNQTSMYLCASSPRFQTGGSYEQYFGPGTRLTVT.

The rearrangement uses TRBV6-1 and TRBJ2-5; 7 nucleotides line up with TRBD1. Germline CDR1 MNHNS, CDR2 SASEGT. V lost 11 bases to trimming and J lost 5 bases; unmatched junction nucleotides: 5. The CDR3 consists of 11 residues. CDR3 coding DNA: TGTGCCGAGGGGACAGCGGAGACCCAGTACTTC. Residues: CAEGTAETQYF.

This rearrangement joins TRBV5-1 to TRBJ2-4, with a tentative D call TRBD1 (5 bases). Trimming shortened V by 3 bases and J by 0 bases, and 16 bases separated the two germline ends. Germline V gene data show CDR1 as SGHRS and CDR2 as YFSETQ. CDR3 length: 17 amino acids. The CDR3 nucleotides read TGCGCCAGCAGCTCTCCGACAGATTCACTAGCCAAAAACATTCAGTACTTC. It codes for CASSSPTDSLAKNIQYF.

This rearrangement joins TRBV30 to TRBJ2-6; TRBD2 might be the D (7 bases). The germline V gene has CDR1 GTSNPN and CDR2 SVGIG (reference sequence). The V and J ends lost 1 base and 4 bases respectively, with 29 bases between them. The CDR3 contains 21 residues. Written as DNA, the CDR3 is TGTGCCTGGAGTGCCCTCGGGGGGCGCTGGCCGTCCGGGAAAGGGGCCAACGTCCTGACTTTC. It encodes CAWSALGGRWPSGKGANVLTF. The variable domain in full, with the rest retrieved from reference TRBV30 and TRBJ2-6, is SQTIHQWPATLVQPVGSPLSLECTVEGTSNPNLYWYRQAAGRGLQLLFYSVGIGQISSEVPQNLSASRPQDRQFILSSKKLLLSDSGFYLCAWSALGGRWPSGKGANVLTFGAGSRLTVL.

The V gene is TRBV28, the J gene TRBJ1-5; D is perhaps TRBD1 (5 bases). The CDR3 spans 14 residues. Germline CDR1 reads MDHEN; CDR2 reads SYDVKM. V lost 8 bases and J 9 bases, leaving 20 bases between the germline ends. The CDR3 reads CASPRVGAAGPQHF. The CDR3 DNA sequence: TGTGCCAGCCCTAGGGTAGGGGCCGCTGGGCCCCAGCATTTT.